A selection of T cell receptor beta chains follows, all from one sample in a study of blood T cell repertoires in COVID-19. The protocol was immunoSEQ multiplex PCR, while the TCRdb copy is restricted to in-frame clones and leaves out a portion. Of some 120,000 clones in the sample, roughly 90% were seen once. The material sequenced was peripheral blood. The source is a man between 60 and 70 years old with COVID-19, enrolled during active disease. CDR3s include the opening cysteine and the closing phenylalanine or tryptophan. The order of the fields is CDR3 protein, CDR3 DNA, V gene, clone size, D gene, J gene. D genes are given only for firm matches. The size field is filled for only some rows; it gives once, few, many or a size class.

CDR3: CASRTNRDRGSCEQYF
DNA: TGTGCCAGCAGAACAAACCGGGACAGGGGTTCCTGCGAGCAGTACTTC
V: TRBV6-7
size: .
D: TRBD1
J: TRBJ2-7

CDR3: CASSGLAGETQYF
DNA: TGTGCCAGCTCGGGACTAGCCGGGGAGACCCAGTACTTC
V: TRBV18
size: .
D: TRBD2
J: TRBJ2-5

CDR3: CASSLGSNSYEQYF
DNA: TGTGCCAGCAGCTTGGGCAGTAACTCCTACGAGCAGTACTTC
V: TRBV5-6
size: .
D: .
J: TRBJ2-7

CDR3: CAWKDIHEQYF
DNA: TGTGCCTGGAAGGACATCCACGAGCAGTACTTC
V: TRBV30
size: .
D: .
J: TRBJ2-7

CDR3: CAWAPGTRVAGELFF
DNA: TGTGCCTGGGCGCCCGGGACTAGGGTTGCCGGGGAGCTGTTTTTT
V: TRBV30
size: .
D: TRBD2
J: TRBJ2-2

CDR3: CASSQTGAGYGYTF
DNA: TGTGCCAGCAGTCAGACAGGGGCCGGCTATGGCTACACCTTC
V: TRBV28
size: .
D: TRBD1
J: TRBJ1-2

CDR3: CASSDPRNYGYTF
DNA: TGCGCCAGCAGTGACCCCAGGAACTATGGCTACACCTTC
V: TRBV10-2
size: .
D: .
J: TRBJ1-2

CDR3: CASSNSDRPNSEAFF
DNA: TGTGCCAGCTCAAATTCGGACAGGCCGAACTCTGAAGCTTTCTTT
V: TRBV18
size: .
D: TRBD1
J: TRBJ1-1

CDR3: CASSRTGSNQPQHF
DNA: TGTGCCAGCAGCCGGACAGGGTCCAATCAGCCCCAGCATTTT
V: TRBV4-2
size: .
D: TRBD1
J: TRBJ1-5

CDR3: CASGSAGGYEQYF
DNA: TGTGCCAGCGGGAGTGCAGGGGGCTACGAGCAGTACTTC
V: TRBV27
size: .
D: TRBD1
J: TRBJ2-7

CDR3: CASSFGAGDADTQYF
DNA: TGTGCCAGCAGTTTTGGCGCGGGAGACGCAGATACGCAGTATTTT
V: TRBV6-6
size: .
D: TRBD2
J: TRBJ2-3

CDR3: CASSQNPQGRNQPQHF
DNA: TGTGCCAGCAGCCAGAATCCCCAGGGTCGGAATCAGCCCCAGCATTTT
V: TRBV3-1/TRBV3-2
size: .
D: .
J: TRBJ1-5

CDR3: CASSPNRDDSIQYF
DNA: TGTGCCAGCAGTCCCAACAGGGATGACAGCATTCAGTACTTC
V: TRBV28
size: once
D: .
J: TRBJ2-4

CDR3: CASSREQETQYF
DNA: TGTGCCAGCAGCCGGGAACAAGAGACCCAGTACTTC
V: TRBV7-9
size: once
D: .
J: TRBJ2-5

CDR3: CASAPRDRDHEQYF
DNA: TGTGCCAGCGCCCCCCGGGACAGGGACCACGAGCAGTACTTC
V: TRBV3-1/TRBV3-2
size: .
D: TRBD1
J: TRBJ2-7

CDR3: CASGANTEAFF
DNA: TGTGCCAGCGGAGCGAACACTGAAGCTTTCTTT
V: TRBV13
size: once
D: .
J: TRBJ1-1

CDR3: CASSVQGAFNEKLFF
DNA: TGCGCCAGCAGCGTGCAGGGGGCCTTTAATGAAAAACTGTTTTTT
V: TRBV5-1
size: .
D: TRBD1
J: TRBJ1-4

CDR3: CASSFLRGQPYEQYF
DNA: TGTGCCAGCAGCTTTCTGCGGGGACAGCCCTACGAGCAGTACTTC
V: TRBV7-2
size: .
D: .
J: TRBJ2-7

CDR3: CASSGSVITYEQYF
DNA: TGTGCCAGCTCAGGCAGTGTCATTACCTACGAGCAGTACTTC
V: TRBV18
size: .
D: .
J: TRBJ2-7

CDR3: CASRPLAGVSYEQYF
DNA: TGTGCCAGCAGACCTCTAGCGGGAGTCTCTTACGAGCAGTACTTC
V: TRBV6-2/TRBV6-3
size: .
D: TRBD2
J: TRBJ2-7

CDR3: CASSVGTGRSYNSPLHF
DNA: TGTGCCAGCAGCGTAGGAACAGGTCGTTCCTATAATTCACCCCTCCACTTT
V: TRBV9
size: .
D: .
J: TRBJ1-6

CDR3: CASSYIDGQGAETQYF
DNA: TGTGCCAGCAGTTACATAGATGGACAGGGAGCGGAGACCCAGTACTTC
V: TRBV6-5
size: .
D: TRBD1
J: TRBJ2-5

CDR3: CASSFRTYQPQHF
DNA: TGTGCCAGCAGCTTCCGTACATATCAGCCCCAGCATTTT
V: TRBV5-6
size: .
D: .
J: TRBJ1-5

CDR3: CASSESNGGEQYF
DNA: TGCGCCAGCAGTGAGTCGAACGGGGGCGAGCAGTACTTC
V: TRBV10-1
size: .
D: .
J: TRBJ2-7

CDR3: CASSPFQEGETQYF
DNA: TGTGCCAGCAGCCCATTCCAGGAGGGAGAGACCCAGTACTTC
V: TRBV9
size: .
D: .
J: TRBJ2-5

CDR3: CASSIVWATDEQYF
DNA: TGTGCCAGTAGTATAGTCTGGGCTACAGACGAGCAGTACTTC
V: TRBV19
size: .
D: .
J: TRBJ2-7

CDR3: CASSEPGRENEQYF
DNA: TGTGCCAGCAGTGAACCGGGGAGAGAAAACGAGCAGTACTTC
V: TRBV25-1
size: .
D: .
J: TRBJ2-7

CDR3: CASSVTGAGTDTQYF
DNA: TGTGCCAGCAGCGTCACAGGGGCCGGCACAGATACGCAGTATTTT
V: TRBV9
size: once
D: TRBD1
J: TRBJ2-3

CDR3: CASSSSRDSVPGELFF
DNA: TGTGCCAGCAGCTCGTCCCGGGACAGCGTTCCCGGGGAGCTGTTTTTT
V: TRBV7-2
size: .
D: TRBD1
J: TRBJ2-2

CDR3: CASSQDGGGSEQFF
DNA: TGCGCCAGCAGCCAAGATGGGGGGGGGAGTGAGCAGTTCTTC
V: TRBV4-3
size: .
D: TRBD2
J: TRBJ2-1

CDR3: CANRTSGVNEQFF
DNA: TGTGCCAACCGGACTAGCGGAGTCAATGAGCAGTTCTTC
V: TRBV2
size: .
D: TRBD2
J: TRBJ2-1

CDR3: CASSIARTSGRARNEQFF
DNA: TGTGCCAGTAGTATAGCCCGGACTAGCGGGAGGGCCCGGAATGAGCAGTTCTTC
V: TRBV19
size: .
D: TRBD2
J: TRBJ2-1

CDR3: CASSFQATSVDEQFF
DNA: TGTGCCAGCAGCTTTCAGGCGACTAGTGTCGATGAGCAGTTCTTC
V: TRBV11-3
size: .
D: .
J: TRBJ2-1

CDR3: CASSRLDTGASYEQYF
DNA: TGTGCCAGCAGCCGGCTGGATACAGGGGCCTCCTACGAGCAGTACTTC
V: TRBV5-4
size: .
D: TRBD1
J: TRBJ2-7

CDR3: CASSMEGVETYEQYF
DNA: TGTGCCAGTAGTATGGAAGGGGTGGAGACCTACGAGCAGTACTTC
V: TRBV19
size: once
D: .
J: TRBJ2-7

CDR3: CASSTTGNYEQYF
DNA: TGTGCCAGCAGTACGACAGGGAACTACGAGCAGTACTTC
V: TRBV27
size: .
D: TRBD1
J: TRBJ2-7

CDR3: CAWRKTGGHYGYTF
DNA: TGTGCCTGGAGAAAGACAGGGGGGCACTATGGCTACACCTTC
V: TRBV30
size: .
D: TRBD1
J: TRBJ1-2

CDR3: CASSPGTQGANEQFF
DNA: TGCGCCAGCAGCCCTGGGACACAAGGGGCCAATGAGCAGTTCTTC
V: TRBV5-1
size: .
D: .
J: TRBJ2-1

CDR3: CASSLDGGRATGELFF
DNA: TGTGCCAGCAGCTTAGACGGCGGGAGGGCCACCGGGGAGCTGTTTTTT
V: TRBV11-2
size: many
D: TRBD2
J: TRBJ2-2

CDR3: CASRRTSGRGVDTQYF
DNA: TGTGCCAGCAGACGGACTAGCGGGAGGGGGGTGGATACGCAGTATTTT
V: TRBV4-2
size: .
D: TRBD2
J: TRBJ2-3

CDR3: CASSPRGQGWNEQFF
DNA: TGTGCCAGTAGTCCGCGGGGACAGGGATGGAATGAGCAGTTCTTC
V: TRBV19
size: .
D: TRBD1
J: TRBJ2-1

CDR3: CASSQSARTANTEAFF
DNA: TGCGCCAGCAGTCAATCAGCGAGAACCGCGAACACTGAAGCTTTCTTT
V: TRBV23-1
size: .
D: .
J: TRBJ1-1

CDR3: CASSFSAGFALETQYF
DNA: TGTGCCAGCAGCTTCTCGGCAGGGTTTGCGCTCGAGACCCAGTACTTC
V: TRBV5-4
size: .
D: .
J: TRBJ2-5

CDR3: CASSLRASGNEQYF
DNA: TGTGCCAGCAGCTTGAGGGCGAGCGGGAACGAGCAGTACTTC
V: TRBV5-5
size: .
D: TRBD2
J: TRBJ2-7

CDR3: CASSFPGLAGSDTQYF
DNA: TGTGCCAGCAGCTTCCCGGGACTAGCGGGATCGGATACGCAGTATTTT
V: TRBV11-3
size: .
D: TRBD2
J: TRBJ2-3

CDR3: CASSPPYGEQFF
DNA: TGTGCCAGCAGCCCCCCTTACGGTGAGCAGTTCTTC
V: TRBV3-1/TRBV3-2
size: .
D: .
J: TRBJ2-1

CDR3: CASSELAGGPNTGELFF
DNA: TGTGCCAGCAGTGAACTAGCGGGAGGCCCGAACACCGGGGAGCTGTTTTTT
V: TRBV2
size: .
D: TRBD2
J: TRBJ2-2

CDR3: CASSESTGDDNEQFF
DNA: TGCGCCAGCAGTGAGTCCACAGGGGACGACAATGAGCAGTTCTTC
V: TRBV10-1
size: .
D: TRBD1
J: TRBJ2-1

CDR3: CASSFGTSGMNEQFF
DNA: TGTGCCAGCAGCTTCGGGACTAGCGGGATGAATGAGCAGTTCTTC
V: TRBV11-1
size: .
D: TRBD2
J: TRBJ2-1

CDR3: CASSLGLAGGSYEQYF
DNA: TGTGCCAGCAGCTTAGGACTAGCGGGGGGCTCCTACGAGCAGTACTTC
V: TRBV7-2
size: .
D: TRBD2
J: TRBJ2-7

CDR3: CASSFLREGAAKNIQYF
DNA: TGTGCCAGCAGTTTTCTGCGGGAGGGGGCGGCCAAAAACATTCAGTACTTC
V: TRBV28
size: .
D: TRBD2
J: TRBJ2-4

CDR3: CASSPRGNSREKLFF
DNA: TGTGCCAGCAGCCCCCGGGGGAACTCACGGGAAAAACTGTTTTTT
V: TRBV7-9
size: .
D: .
J: TRBJ1-4

CDR3: CASSSEFLGQGGNGYTF
DNA: TGTGCCAGCAGCTCCGAGTTTTTAGGACAGGGGGGGAATGGCTACACCTTC
V: TRBV13
size: once
D: TRBD1
J: TRBJ1-2